This TCR beta chain appears in the sequencing data of a study of CD8 T cells in ankylosing spondylitis. General study points: Some of these motif variants have turned up before, in reports on reactive arthritis synovial fluid and blood.

V lost 3 bases, J lost 1 base, and 6 bases lay in between. Per the germline V gene, CDR1 is LNHDA and CDR2 is SQIVND (reference sequence). The CDR3 length is 13 residues. This clonotype is medium-sized. Its antigen is undetermined. TCRdb analysed the 5' RACE reads with MiXCR anew, one entry per CDR3 protein. Seen here are under 130,000 distinct CDR3 sequences, more than 20% observed once, and the top ten hold 10% to 15%. V is TRBV19 and J is TRBJ1-1, with D uncertain. Material: synovial fluid, either unsorted or a sorted T cell fraction (not recorded which). The source of this sequence is a male donor with ankylosing spondylitis. CDR3 amino acids: CASSMQKNTEAFF. The CDR3 region has the DNA TGTGCCAGTAGTATGCAGAAGAACACTGAAGCTTTCTTT. The whole variable domain, filled in from reference TRBV19 and TRBJ1-1, reads DGGITQSPKYLFRKEGQNVTLSCEQNLNHDAMYWYRQDPGQGLRLIYYSQIVNDFQKGDIAEGYSVSREKKESFPLTVTSAQKNPTAFYLCASSMQKNTEAFFGQGTRLTVV.